This T cell receptor beta chain was retrieved from a study of naive and memory T cell subsets. The beta constant-region primer was an equimolar mix of two oligonucleotides covering TRBC1 and TRBC2. TCRdb analysed the UMI-ligation and nested PCR reads with MiXCR anew, one entry per CDR3 protein. The sample has 130,000 to 150,000 distinct CDR3 sequences, approximately 17% seen once; the top ten hold about 0.15%. The CDR3 is 16 residues long. Germline V lookup: CDR1 LGHDT, CDR2 YNNKEL (reference sequence). Trimming took off 3 bases at V and 3 bases at J, with 15 bases between the two ends. This clonotype showed up just a few times. Its specificity is unknown. General study findings and limits: Clonotypes are single alpha or beta chains, not paired receptors. Naive repertoires, especially CD8, held a few larger clonotypes, possibly memory cells re-expressing CD45RA.

Separate alpha and beta amplification began at the second PCR step. The chain is built from TRBV3-1 and TRBJ2-1; maybe TRBD2 (6 bases). Sequencing was carried out using naive CD4+ T cells from blood. This TCR derives from a human donor in good health. CDR3 loop: CASSQLGDFLYNEQFF. The CDR3 nucleotides are TGTGCCAGCAGCCAGCTCGGGGACTTCCTCTACAATGAGCAGTTCTTC.